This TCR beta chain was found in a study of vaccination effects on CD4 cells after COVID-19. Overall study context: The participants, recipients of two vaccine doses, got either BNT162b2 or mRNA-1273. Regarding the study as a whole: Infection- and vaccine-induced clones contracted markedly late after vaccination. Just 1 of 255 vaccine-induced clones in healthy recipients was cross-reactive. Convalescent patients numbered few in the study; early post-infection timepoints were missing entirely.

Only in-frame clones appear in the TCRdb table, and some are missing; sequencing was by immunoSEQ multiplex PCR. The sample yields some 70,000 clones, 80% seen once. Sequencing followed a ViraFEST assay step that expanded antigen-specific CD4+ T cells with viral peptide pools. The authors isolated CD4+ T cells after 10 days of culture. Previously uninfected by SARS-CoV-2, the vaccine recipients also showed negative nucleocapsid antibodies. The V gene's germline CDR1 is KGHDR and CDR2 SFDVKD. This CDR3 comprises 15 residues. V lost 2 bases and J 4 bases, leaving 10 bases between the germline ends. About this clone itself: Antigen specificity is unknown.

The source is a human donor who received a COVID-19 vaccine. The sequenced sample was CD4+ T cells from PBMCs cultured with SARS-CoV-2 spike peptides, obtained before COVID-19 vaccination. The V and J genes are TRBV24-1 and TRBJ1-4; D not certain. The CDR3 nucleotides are TGTGCCACCAGTGATTCGGGGATCGGTAATGAAAAACTGTTTTTT. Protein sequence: CATSDSGIGNEKLFF.